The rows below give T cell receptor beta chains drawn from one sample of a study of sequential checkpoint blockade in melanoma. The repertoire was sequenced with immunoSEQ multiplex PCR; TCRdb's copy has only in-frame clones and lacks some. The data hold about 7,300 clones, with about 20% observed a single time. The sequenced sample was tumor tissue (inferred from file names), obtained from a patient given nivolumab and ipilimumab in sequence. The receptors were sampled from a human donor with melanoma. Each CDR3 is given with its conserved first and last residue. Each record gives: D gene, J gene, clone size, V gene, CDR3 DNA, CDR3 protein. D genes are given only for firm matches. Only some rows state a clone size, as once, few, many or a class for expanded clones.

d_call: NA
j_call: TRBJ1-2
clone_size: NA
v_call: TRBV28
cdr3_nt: TGTGCCAGCAGTTTGGGGCTGGCCTATGGCTACACCTTC
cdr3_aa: CASSLGLAYGYTF

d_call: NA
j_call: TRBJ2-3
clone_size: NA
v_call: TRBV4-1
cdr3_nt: TGCGCCAGCAGCCAAGATGAGGGAACAAGCACAGATACGCAGTATTTT
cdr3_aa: CASSQDEGTSTDTQYF

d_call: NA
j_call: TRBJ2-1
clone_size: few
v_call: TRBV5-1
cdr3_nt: TGCGCCAGCAGCTTGAGTCTACCCCCCTACAATGAGCAGTTCTTC
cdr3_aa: CASSLSLPPYNEQFF

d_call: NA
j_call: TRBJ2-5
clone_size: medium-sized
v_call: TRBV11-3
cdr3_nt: TGTGCCAGCAGCTCCCGCTGGGGGTACCAAGAGACCCAGTACTTC
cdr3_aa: CASSSRWGYQETQYF

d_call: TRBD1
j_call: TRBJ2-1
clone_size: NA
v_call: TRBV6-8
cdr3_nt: TGTGCCATCAGTGTCACAGGGGGCATTGAGCAGTTCTTC
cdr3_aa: CAISVTGGIEQFF

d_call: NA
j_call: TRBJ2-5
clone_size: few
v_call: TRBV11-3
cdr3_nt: TGTGCCAGCAGCTTAGAACAAGGACGAGAGACCCAGTACTTC
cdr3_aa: CASSLEQGRETQYF

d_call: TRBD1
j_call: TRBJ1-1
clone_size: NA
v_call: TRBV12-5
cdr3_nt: TGTGCCAGCATCCAAGGACAGGGGCTGGGGACTGAAGCTTTCTTT
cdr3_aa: CASIQGQGLGTEAFF

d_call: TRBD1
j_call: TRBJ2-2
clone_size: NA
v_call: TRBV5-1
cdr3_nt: TGCGCCAGCAGCTTGGGACAGGGGGGAGCCGGGGAGCTGTTTTTT
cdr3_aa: CASSLGQGGAGELFF

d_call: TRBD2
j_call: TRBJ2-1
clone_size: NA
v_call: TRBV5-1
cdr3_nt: TGCGCCAGCAGCTTTAGCGGGGGCGCCTACAATGAGCAGTTCTTC
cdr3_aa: CASSFSGGAYNEQFF

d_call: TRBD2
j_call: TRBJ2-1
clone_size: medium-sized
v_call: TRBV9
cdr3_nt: TGTGCCAGCAGCGTAGCCCGGGAGGGCGGGAGGGTCTATGAGCAGTTCTTC
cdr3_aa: CASSVAREGGRVYEQFF

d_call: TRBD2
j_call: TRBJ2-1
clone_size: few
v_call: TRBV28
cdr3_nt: TGTGCCAGCAGTTTGGGGACTAGCGGGAGCGATGAGCAGTTCTTC
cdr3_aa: CASSLGTSGSDEQFF

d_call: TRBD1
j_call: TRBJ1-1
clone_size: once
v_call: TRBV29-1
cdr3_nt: TGCAGCGTTGGGACAGGCCTCATGAACACTGAAGCTTTCTTT
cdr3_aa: CSVGTGLMNTEAFF

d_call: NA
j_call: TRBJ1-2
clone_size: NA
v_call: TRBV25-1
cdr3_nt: TGTGCCAGCAGTGGGGGACACTATAACTATGGCTACACCTTC
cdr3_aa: CASSGGHYNYGYTF

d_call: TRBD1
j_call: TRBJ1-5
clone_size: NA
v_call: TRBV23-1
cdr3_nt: TGCGCCAGCAGCCAAGATCGGGACAGCCGCAATCAGCCCCAGCATTTT
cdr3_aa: CASSQDRDSRNQPQHF

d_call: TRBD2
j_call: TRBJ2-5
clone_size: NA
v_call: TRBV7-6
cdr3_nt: TGTGCCAGCAGCTCGGAGCGGGGACTAGTACAAGAGACCCAGTACTTC
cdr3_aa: CASSSERGLVQETQYF

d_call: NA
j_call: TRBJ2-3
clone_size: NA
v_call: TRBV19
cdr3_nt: TGTGCCAGTAGTATAGACGTTAGGGCAGGGAGGTCAGATACGCAGTATTTT
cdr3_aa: CASSIDVRAGRSDTQYF

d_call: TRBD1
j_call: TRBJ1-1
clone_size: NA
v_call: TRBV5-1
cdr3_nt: TGCGCCAGCACGACAGGGGGCTGGAACACTGAAGCTTTCTTT
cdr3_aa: CASTTGGWNTEAFF

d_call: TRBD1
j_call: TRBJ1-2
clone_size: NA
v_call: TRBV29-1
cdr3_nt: TGCAGCGTGGCCGGGACAGGGGTCGACTATGGCTACACCTTC
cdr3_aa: CSVAGTGVDYGYTF

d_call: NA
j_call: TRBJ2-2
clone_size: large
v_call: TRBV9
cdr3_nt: TGTGCCAGCAGGGGTGGAGGGGTTGCCGGGGAGCTGTTTTTT
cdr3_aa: CASRGGGVAGELFF

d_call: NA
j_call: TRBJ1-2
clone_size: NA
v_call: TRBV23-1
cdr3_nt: TGCGCCAGCAGCTTGCTGGGTTCCGATGGCTACACCTTC
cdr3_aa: CASSLLGSDGYTF

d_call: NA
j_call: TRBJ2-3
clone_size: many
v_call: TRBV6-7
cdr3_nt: TGTGCCAGCAGGAACACAGATACGCAGTATTTT
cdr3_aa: CASRNTDTQYF

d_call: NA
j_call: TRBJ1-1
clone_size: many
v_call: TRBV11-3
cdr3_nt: TGTGCCAGCAGCTTAGGGGGGGGGCGCGCCCTCCCTGAAGCTTTCTTT
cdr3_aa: CASSLGGGRALPEAFF

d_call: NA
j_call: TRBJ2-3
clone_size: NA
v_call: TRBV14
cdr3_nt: TGTGCCAGCAGCCCCTGGGGGGATACGCAGTATTTT
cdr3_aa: CASSPWGDTQYF

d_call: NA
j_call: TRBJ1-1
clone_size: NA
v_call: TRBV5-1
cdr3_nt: TGCGCCAGCAGCTTGAGCGGGGACTCCAGGGAAGCTTTCTTT
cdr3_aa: CASSLSGDSREAFF

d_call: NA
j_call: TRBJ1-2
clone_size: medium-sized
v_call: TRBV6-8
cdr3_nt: TGTGCCAGCAGTCAAGAAATACTTGGGGATGGGATCTATGGCTACACCTTC
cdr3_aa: CASSQEILGDGIYGYTF

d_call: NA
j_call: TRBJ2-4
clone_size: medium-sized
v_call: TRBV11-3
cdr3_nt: TGTGCCAGCAGCTCCCCCCCGCCTAGCGCTCTAGCCAAAAACATTCAGTACTTC
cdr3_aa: CASSSPPPSALAKNIQYF

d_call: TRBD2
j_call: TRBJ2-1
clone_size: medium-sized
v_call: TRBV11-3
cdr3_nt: TGTGCCAGCAGCTTGCTAGCGGGAGGGAGGAATGAGCAGTTCTTC
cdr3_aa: CASSLLAGGRNEQFF

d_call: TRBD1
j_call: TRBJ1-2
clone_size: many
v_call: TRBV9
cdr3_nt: TGTGCCAGCAGCGGAAATACAGGGGGCGACTATGGCTACACCTTC
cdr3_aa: CASSGNTGGDYGYTF

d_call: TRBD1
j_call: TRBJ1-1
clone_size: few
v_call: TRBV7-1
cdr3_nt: TGTGCCAGCAGCCTCGGACAGGGGGCTGAAGCTTTCTTT
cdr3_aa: CASSLGQGAEAFF

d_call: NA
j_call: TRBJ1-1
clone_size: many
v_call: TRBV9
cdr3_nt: TGTGCCAGCAGCTCCGGACTCCGGAACACTGAAGCTTTCTTT
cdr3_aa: CASSSGLRNTEAFF

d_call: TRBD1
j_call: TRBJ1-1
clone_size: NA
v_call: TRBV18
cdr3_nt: TGTGCCAGCTCATCGGACAGGGACACTGAAGCTTTCTTT
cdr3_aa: CASSSDRDTEAFF

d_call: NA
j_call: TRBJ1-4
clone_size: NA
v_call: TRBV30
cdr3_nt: TGTGCCTGGAGTGTACAAGCAGGGGCCAATGAAAAACTGTTTTTT
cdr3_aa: CAWSVQAGANEKLFF

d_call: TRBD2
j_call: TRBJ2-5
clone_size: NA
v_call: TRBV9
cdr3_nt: TGTGCCAGCAGCGTAGCGGGAGGTGAGACCCAGTACTTC
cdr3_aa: CASSVAGGETQYF

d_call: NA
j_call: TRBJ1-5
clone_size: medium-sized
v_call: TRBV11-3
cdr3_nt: TGTGCCAGCAGCTTAGGGCGGGAAAGCAATCAGCCCCAGCATTTT
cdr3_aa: CASSLGRESNQPQHF

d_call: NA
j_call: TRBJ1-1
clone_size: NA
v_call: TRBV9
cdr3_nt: TGTGCCAGCAGCGTAGGGGACGCCACAAAGAACACTGAAGCTTTCTTT
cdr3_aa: CASSVGDATKNTEAFF

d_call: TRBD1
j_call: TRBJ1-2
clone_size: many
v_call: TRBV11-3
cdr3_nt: TGTGCCAGCACCACTTCGTCCCGGGACAGGGCCTATGGCTACACCTTC
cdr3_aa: CASTTSSRDRAYGYTF

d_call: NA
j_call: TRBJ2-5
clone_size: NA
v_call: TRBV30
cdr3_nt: TGTGCCTGGAGGTACCTCCAAGAGACCCAGTACTTC
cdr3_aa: CAWRYLQETQYF

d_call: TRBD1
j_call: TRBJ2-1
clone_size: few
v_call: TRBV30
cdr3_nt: TGTGCCGGCTGGGACAGGGGCCCCAGCTCCTACAATGAGCAGTTCTTC
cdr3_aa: CAGWDRGPSSYNEQFF

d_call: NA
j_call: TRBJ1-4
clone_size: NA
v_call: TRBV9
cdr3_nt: TGTGCCAGCAGCCCAGAAGGCACAACTAATGAAAAACTGTTTTTT
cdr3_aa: CASSPEGTTNEKLFF

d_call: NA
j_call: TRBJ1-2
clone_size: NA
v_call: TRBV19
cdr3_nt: TGTGCCAGTAATTCGGACTATGGCTACACCTTC
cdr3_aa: CASNSDYGYTF

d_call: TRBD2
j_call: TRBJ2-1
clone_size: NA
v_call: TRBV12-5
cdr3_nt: TGTGCCAGCGGCGGGAGTGCAGTCAATGAGCAGTTCTTC
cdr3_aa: CASGGSAVNEQFF

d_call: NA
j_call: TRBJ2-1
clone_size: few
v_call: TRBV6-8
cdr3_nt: TGTGCCAGCAGTTATGAGCGTATGGTGGCATACTCAACTTACAATGAGCAGTTCTTC
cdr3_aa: CASSYERMVAYSTYNEQFF

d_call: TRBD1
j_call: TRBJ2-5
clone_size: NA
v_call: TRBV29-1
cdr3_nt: TGCAGCGTTGAAGGATTGGGACAGACTGACGGACAAGAGACCCAGTACTTC
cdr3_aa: CSVEGLGQTDGQETQYF

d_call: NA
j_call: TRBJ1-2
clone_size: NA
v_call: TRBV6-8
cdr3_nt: TGTGCCAGCAGTCAGGGTTTCTATGGCTACACCTTC
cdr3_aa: CASSQGFYGYTF

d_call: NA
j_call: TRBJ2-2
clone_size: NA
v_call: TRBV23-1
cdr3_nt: TGCGCCAGCAGTCCACAGGTAAACGGGGAGCTGTTTTTT
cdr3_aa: CASSPQVNGELFF

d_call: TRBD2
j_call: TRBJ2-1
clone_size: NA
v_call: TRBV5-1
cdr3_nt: TGCGCCAGCAGCTGGACTAGCGGGGATCCTAGGAATGAGCAGTTCTTC
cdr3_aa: CASSWTSGDPRNEQFF

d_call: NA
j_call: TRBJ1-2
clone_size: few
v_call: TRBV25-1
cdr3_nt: TGTGCCAGCAGTTGGCAGGGTTATGGCTACACCTTC
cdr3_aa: CASSWQGYGYTF

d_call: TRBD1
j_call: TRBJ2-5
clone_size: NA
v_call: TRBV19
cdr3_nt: TGTGCCAGTAGAATCCGGGACAGCTCGCCCCAAGAGACCCAGTACTTC
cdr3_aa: CASRIRDSSPQETQYF

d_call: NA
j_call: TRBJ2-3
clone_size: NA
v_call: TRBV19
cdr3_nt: TGTGCCAGTAGTATCGGCAGAGGGAGCACAGATACGCAGTATTTT
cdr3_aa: CASSIGRGSTDTQYF

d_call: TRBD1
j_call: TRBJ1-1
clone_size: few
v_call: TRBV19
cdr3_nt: TGTGCCACCAGGGGGGGGGCACGGACTGAAGCTTTCTTT
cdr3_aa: CATRGGARTEAFF

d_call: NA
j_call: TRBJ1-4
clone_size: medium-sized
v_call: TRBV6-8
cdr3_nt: TGTGCCAGCAGTTCTAGGGGGAAGGCGTTCGACACTAATGAAAAACTGTTTTTT
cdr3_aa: CASSSRGKAFDTNEKLFF

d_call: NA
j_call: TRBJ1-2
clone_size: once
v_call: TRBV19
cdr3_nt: TGTGCCACCAGAGCAGGCTCCTTGTTCGAGGGCTACACCTTC
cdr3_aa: CATRAGSLFEGYTF

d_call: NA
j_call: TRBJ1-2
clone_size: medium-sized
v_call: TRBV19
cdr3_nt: TGTGCCAGTAGACCCGGACAGCTCTATGGCTACACCTTC
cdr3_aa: CASRPGQLYGYTF

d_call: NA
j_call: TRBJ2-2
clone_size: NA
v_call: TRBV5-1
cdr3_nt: TGCGCCAGCAGCCAGGACAGCAAGAACACCGGGGAGCTGTTTTTT
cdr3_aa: CASSQDSKNTGELFF

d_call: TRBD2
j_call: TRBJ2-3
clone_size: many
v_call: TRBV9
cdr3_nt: TGTGCCAGCAGCTCAACGGGACTAGCAGACACAGATACGCAGTATTTT
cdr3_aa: CASSSTGLADTDTQYF

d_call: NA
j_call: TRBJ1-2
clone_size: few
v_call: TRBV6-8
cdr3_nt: TGTGCCAGCATACTAGACGGGGGATACTACACCTTC
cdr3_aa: CASILDGGYYTF

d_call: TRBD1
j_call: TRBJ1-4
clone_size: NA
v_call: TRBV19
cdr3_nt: TGTGCCAGTAGCCCGGGACAGACCTATGAAAAACTGTTTTTT
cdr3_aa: CASSPGQTYEKLFF

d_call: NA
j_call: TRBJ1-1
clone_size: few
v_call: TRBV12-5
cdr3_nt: TGTGCCAGCACTACACGCGAACAGGGACCCGAAGGGCCTTTT
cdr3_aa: CASTTREQGPEGPF

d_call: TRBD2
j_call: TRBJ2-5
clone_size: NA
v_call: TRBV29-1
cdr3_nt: TGCAGCGCCGCCCTTAGCGGGAGGGGTGGAATGGAGACCCAGTACTTC
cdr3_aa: CSAALSGRGGMETQYF

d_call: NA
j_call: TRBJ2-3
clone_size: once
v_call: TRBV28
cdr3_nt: TGTGCCAGCAGTATACCGTCACCAATCTCTAGCACAGATACGCAGTATTTT
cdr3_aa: CASSIPSPISSTDTQYF